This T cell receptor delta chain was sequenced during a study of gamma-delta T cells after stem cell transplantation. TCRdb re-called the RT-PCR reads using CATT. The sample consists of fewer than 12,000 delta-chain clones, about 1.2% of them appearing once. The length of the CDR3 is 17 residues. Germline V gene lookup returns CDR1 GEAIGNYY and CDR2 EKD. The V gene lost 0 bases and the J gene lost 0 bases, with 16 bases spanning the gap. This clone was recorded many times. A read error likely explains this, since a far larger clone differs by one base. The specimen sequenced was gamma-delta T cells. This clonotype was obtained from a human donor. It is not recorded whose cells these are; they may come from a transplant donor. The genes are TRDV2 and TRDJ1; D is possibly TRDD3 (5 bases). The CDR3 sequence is CACDTVGGVRYTDKLIF. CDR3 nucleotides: TGTGCCTGTGACACCGTAGGGGGGGTACGGTACACCGATAAACTCATCTTT.